The rows below give T cell receptor beta chains drawn from one sample of a study of CD8 T cells in Susac syndrome. MiXCR, applied by TCRdb to the immunoSEQ multiplex PCR reads, yields one record per CDR3 protein. This sample has around 300,000 distinct CDR3 sequences; 92% occur once, and the top ten carry roughly 0.064%. Sequenced: CD4+ T cells from PBMCs. Receptors were obtained from a human donor with multiple sclerosis. Each CDR3 is given with its conserved first and last residue. D genes are given only for firm matches. The size of a clone is reported for some rows only, either as once, few or many, or as a class for expanded clones.

j_call v_call clone_size d_call cdr3_aa cdr3_nt
TRBJ1-4 TRBV6-6 - - CASRTNEKLFF TGTGCCAGCAGAACTAATGAAAAACTGTTTTTT
TRBJ1-3 TRBV12-3/TRBV12-4 once - CASSFYGNTIYF TGTGCCAGCAGTTTTTATGGAAACACCATATATTTT
TRBJ1-5 TRBV20-1 - - CSATIDSNQPQHF TGCAGTGCTACAATTGATAGCAATCAGCCCCAGCATTTT
TRBJ2-1 TRBV7-2 - - CASSLGVGYSNEQFF TGTGCCAGCAGCTTAGGGGTCGGCTACTCTAATGAGCAGTTCTTC
TRBJ2-3 TRBV6-5 - TRBD2 CASSRLAGTDTQYF TGTGCCAGCAGCCGACTAGCGGGCACAGATACGCAGTATTTT
TRBJ1-5 TRBV6-5 - - CASSYSRAGTLNQPQHF TGTGCCAGCAGTTACTCGAGGGCTGGGACGCTCAATCAGCCCCAGCATTTT
TRBJ2-2 TRBV12-3/TRBV12-4 - - CASSFSGPANTGELFF TGTGCCAGCAGTTTCTCAGGCCCGGCGAACACCGGGGAGCTGTTTTTT
TRBJ1-4 TRBV29-1 once - CSVDRGEEKLFF TGCAGCGTCGACCGGGGGGAGGAAAAACTGTTTTTT
TRBJ1-1 TRBV2 once - CASSAVPEAFF TGTGCCAGCAGTGCGGTGCCCGAAGCTTTCTTT
TRBJ1-1 TRBV10-3 - - CAIRDDRPMGAFF TGTGCCATCAGGGATGACAGGCCGATGGGAGCTTTCTTT
TRBJ2-3 TRBV24-1 - TRBD2 CATSDLSGGFGYTDTQYF TGTGCCACCAGTGATCTTAGCGGGGGATTTGGGTATACAGATACGCAGTATTTT
TRBJ2-7 TRBV6-1 - - CASSPRPPGRTGTEQYF TGTGCCAGCAGTCCCCGCCCCCCCGGGCGGACGGGGACCGAGCAGTACTTC
TRBJ2-1 TRBV5-1 - - CASSLDSAGARFF TGCGCCAGCAGCCTGGACAGCGCAGGGGCTCGGTTCTTC
TRBJ2-3 TRBV30 - - CAWSVPDTQYF TGTGCCTGGAGTGTGCCAGATACGCAGTATTTT
TRBJ2-1 TRBV18 once - CASSPFLASSYNEQFF TGTGCCAGCTCACCATTCTTGGCCAGCTCCTACAATGAGCAGTTCTTC
TRBJ1-1 TRBV5-4 - - CASSLESGFREKFF TGTGCCAGCAGCTTGGAATCGGGGTTTCGAGAAAAATTCTTT
TRBJ2-7 TRBV12-3/TRBV12-4 once TRBD2 CASSTRSGRRGSFHEQYF TGTGCCAGCAGTACAAGAAGCGGGAGAAGGGGTTCTTTCCACGAGCAGTACTTC
TRBJ1-6 TRBV28 - TRBD1 CASTPGDRVPLHF TGTGCCAGCACCCCAGGGGACAGGGTACCCCTCCACTTT
TRBJ1-3 TRBV2 - - CASIRRASGNTIYF TGTGCCAGCATTCGCAGGGCCTCTGGAAACACCATATATTTT
TRBJ2-7 TRBV29-1 once - CSVGHSSYEQYF TGCAGCGTCGGCCATAGCTCCTACGAGCAGTACTTC
TRBJ2-2 TRBV6-1 - - CASSVTFTGELFF TGTGCCAGCAGTGTGACATTCACCGGGGAGCTGTTTTTT
TRBJ1-1 TRBV30 - - CAWSDGNTEAFF TGTGCCTGGAGTGACGGTAACACTGAAGCTTTCTTT
TRBJ2-1 TRBV7-3 once - CASSPGTFSYNEQFF TGTGCCAGCAGCCCTGGTACGTTCTCCTACAATGAGCAGTTCTTC
TRBJ1-3 TRBV21-1 - - CASSQGQNSGNTIYF TGTGCCAGCAGTCAAGGGCAGAACTCTGGAAACACCATATATTTT
TRBJ2-2 TRBV7-8 - - CASSPRGDPGELFF TGTGCCAGCAGCCCGAGGGGGGACCCCGGGGAGCTGTTTTTT
TRBJ2-7 TRBV20-1 - TRBD2 CSAKAESGTPYEQYF TGCAGTGCCAAAGCCGAAAGCGGGACCCCCTACGAGCAGTACTTC
TRBJ2-1 TRBV11-1 - - CASSSRLLRDEQFF TGTGCCAGCAGCTCCCGCCTACTACGCGATGAGCAGTTCTTC
TRBJ2-5 TRBV20-1 - TRBD2 CSARALAGSIRETQYF TGCAGTGCTAGAGCACTAGCGGGGTCTATTCGAGAGACCCAGTACTTC
TRBJ2-1 TRBV7-2 - TRBD1 CASSYRAGQGQNEQFF TGTGCCAGCAGCTATAGAGCCGGACAGGGTCAAAATGAGCAGTTCTTC
TRBJ2-1 TRBV20-1 - TRBD2 CSARDWRGSSRQNEQFF TGCAGTGCTAGAGATTGGCGCGGGAGTTCCCGGCAAAATGAGCAGTTCTTC
TRBJ2-6 TRBV29-1 - TRBD1 CSVEELGQGLSGANVLTF TGCAGCGTTGAAGAATTGGGACAGGGTCTCTCTGGGGCCAACGTCCTGACTTTC
TRBJ2-7 TRBV5-1 - TRBD1 CASSSQGALEQYF TGCGCCAGCAGCTCCCAGGGGGCTCTCGAGCAGTACTTC
TRBJ2-3 TRBV7-3 - - CASSPSLATNTQYF TGTGCCAGCAGCCCTAGTCTTGCCACAAATACGCAGTATTTT
TRBJ2-1 TRBV29-1 - - CSVEGRGSYNEQFF TGCAGCGTTGAGGGCAGGGGCTCCTACAATGAGCAGTTCTTC
TRBJ1-1 TRBV30 - - CAWSQGSQNKAFF TGTGCCTGGAGTCAGGGCAGCCAGAACAAAGCTTTCTTT
TRBJ1-5 TRBV30 once - CAWTRGGEQPQHF TGTGCCTGGACGAGGGGTGGGGAACAGCCCCAGCATTTT
TRBJ1-2 TRBV5-1 - - CASSGDSRDGYTF TGCGCCAGCAGCGGCGACTCTAGGGATGGCTACACCTTC
TRBJ2-5 TRBV29-1 - TRBD2 CSGAGGETQYF TGCAGCGGAGCGGGGGGAGAGACCCAGTACTTC
TRBJ1-6 TRBV14 once - CASSRWYNSPLHF TGTGCCAGCAGCCGTTGGTATAATTCACCCCTCCACTTT
TRBJ1-2 TRBV10-2 - TRBD1 CASKTGVNYGYTF TGCGCCAGTAAGACAGGGGTTAACTATGGCTACACCTTC
TRBJ2-7 TRBV7-6 - - CASSPGTVSYEQYF TGTGCCAGCAGCCCTGGGACTGTTTCCTACGAGCAGTACTTC
TRBJ1-2 TRBV5-1 - - CASTPAQGQGYGYTF TGCGCCAGCACTCCCGCTCAGGGGCAGGGCTATGGCTACACCTTC
TRBJ2-2 TRBV5-1 - TRBD1 CASSPGQGLTGELFF TGCGCCAGCAGCCCGGGACAGGGACTCACCGGGGAGCTGTTTTTT
TRBJ2-3 TRBV19 - TRBD2 CASTIGLAGDRGGTDTQYF TGTGCCAGTACCATCGGACTAGCGGGGGACCGGGGCGGCACAGATACGCAGTATTTT
TRBJ2-3 TRBV7-9 - TRBD1 CASSTTDRVQYF TGTGCCAGCAGCACCACGGACAGGGTCCAGTATTTT
TRBJ1-1 TRBV5-1 - - CASSLLGDQRTEAFF TGCGCCAGCAGCCTGCTCGGGGATCAGAGGACTGAAGCTTTCTTT
TRBJ2-2 TRBV12-3/TRBV12-4 - - CASSVGWQGKTGELFF TGTGCCAGCAGCGTGGGGTGGCAGGGGAAGACCGGGGAGCTGTTTTTT
TRBJ2-7 TRBV12-3/TRBV12-4 - - CASSLNFEQYF TGTGCCAGCAGTCTAAATTTCGAGCAGTACTTC
TRBJ2-3 TRBV12-3/TRBV12-4 - TRBD2 CASSPAAGAILRFASTDTQYF TGTGCCAGCAGTCCCGCAGCGGGGGCCATACTTAGATTCGCTAGCACAGATACGCAGTATTTT
TRBJ1-5 TRBV20-1 - - CSARATGPNQPQHF TGCAGTGCTAGAGCGACAGGCCCTAATCAGCCCCAGCATTTT
TRBJ1-4 TRBV20-1 - - CSARPGATNEKLFF TGCAGTGCTCGCCCAGGGGCAACTAATGAAAAACTGTTTTTT
TRBJ1-3 TRBV12-3/TRBV12-4 - - CASSLTAGNTIYF TGTGCCAGCAGTTTGACGGCAGGAAACACCATATATTTT
TRBJ2-1 TRBV5-1 - TRBD2 CASSSTGTSGRYEQFF TGCGCCAGCAGCTCAACCGGGACTAGCGGGAGGTATGAGCAGTTCTTC
TRBJ2-1 TRBV20-1 once TRBD2 CSARDLRTSGIDEQFF TGCAGTGCTAGAGATCTGAGGACTAGCGGGATCGATGAGCAGTTCTTC
TRBJ2-7 TRBV20-1 once - CSASPAFEQYF TGCAGTGCTAGTCCCGCTTTCGAGCAGTACTTC
TRBJ1-1 TRBV10-3 - - CAISESAGLETEAFF TGTGCCATCAGTGAGTCAGCAGGGTTGGAAACTGAAGCTTTCTTT
TRBJ1-1 TRBV5-1 - - CASSLGWGLNTEAFF TGCGCCAGCAGCTTGGGCTGGGGACTAAACACTGAAGCTTTCTTT